This T cell receptor beta chain was found in a study of blood T cells in healthy people across ages. Germline CDR1 reads LGHNA; CDR2 reads YSLEER. The V and J ends lost 1 base and 3 bases respectively, with 9 bases between them. CDR3 size: 14 residues. For the second PCR, which ran for about 6 to 11 cycles, a sample-barcoded 5' primer and a J-beta primer mix were used. TCRdb reprocessed the 5' RACE reads via MiXCR and lists one record per CDR3 protein. The repertoire holds around 990,000 distinct CDR3 sequences, with about 23% as singletons. In addition, the sample was reused for a study of T cells of mothers and their children.

The sequencing input was blood. This sequence was found in a girl aged 2 to 10 in good health. This rearrangement joins TRBV4-3 to TRBJ2-5; D not certain. CDR3 residues: CASSQAWAKETQYF. The CDR3 bases are TGCGCCAGCAGCCAAGCGTGGGCAAAAGAGACCCAGTACTTC.